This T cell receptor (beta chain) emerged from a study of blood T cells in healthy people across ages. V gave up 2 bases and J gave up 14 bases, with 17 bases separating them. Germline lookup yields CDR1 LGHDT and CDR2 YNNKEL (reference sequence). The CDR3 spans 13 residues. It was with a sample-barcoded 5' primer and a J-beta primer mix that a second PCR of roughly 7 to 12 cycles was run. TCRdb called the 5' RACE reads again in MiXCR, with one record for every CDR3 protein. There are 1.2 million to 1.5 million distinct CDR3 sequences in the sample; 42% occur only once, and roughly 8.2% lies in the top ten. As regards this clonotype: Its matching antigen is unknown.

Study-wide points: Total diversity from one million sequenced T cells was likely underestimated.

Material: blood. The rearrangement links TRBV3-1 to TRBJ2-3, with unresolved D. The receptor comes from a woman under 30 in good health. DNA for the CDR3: TGTGCCAGCAGCCAACTAGGCTTTGGTGGGCCGTATTTT. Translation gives CASSQLGFGGPYF.